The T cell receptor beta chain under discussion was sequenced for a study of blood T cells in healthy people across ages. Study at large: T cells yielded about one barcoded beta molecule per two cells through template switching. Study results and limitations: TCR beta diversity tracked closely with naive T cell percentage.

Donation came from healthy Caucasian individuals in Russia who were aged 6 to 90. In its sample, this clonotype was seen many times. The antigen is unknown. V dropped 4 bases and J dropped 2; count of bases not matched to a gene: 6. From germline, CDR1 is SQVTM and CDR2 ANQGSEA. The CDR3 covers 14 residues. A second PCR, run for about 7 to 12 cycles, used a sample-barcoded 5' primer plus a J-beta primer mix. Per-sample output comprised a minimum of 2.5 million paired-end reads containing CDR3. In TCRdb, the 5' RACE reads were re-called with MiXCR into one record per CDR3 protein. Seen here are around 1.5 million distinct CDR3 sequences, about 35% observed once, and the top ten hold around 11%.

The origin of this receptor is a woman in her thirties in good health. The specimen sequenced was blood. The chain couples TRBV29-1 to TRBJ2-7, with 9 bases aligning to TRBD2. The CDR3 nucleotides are TGCAGCGTTGTACTAGCGGGTAGAACCTACGAGCAGTACTTC. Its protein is CSVVLAGRTYEQYF.